This passage covers 32 T cell receptor beta chains from one sample sequenced in a study of cytomegalovirus exposure and HLA in healthy donors. PCR was performed using 60 Vbeta and 13 Jbeta primers. Clones were read by immunoSEQ multiplex PCR, and TCRdb kept only the in-frame ones, dropping some. The repertoire has approximately 240,000 clones, over 65% of them found once; the top ten carry less than 3.5%. The specimen sequenced was PBMCs. The receptors were sampled from a woman in her fifties or sixties in good health and CMV-seropositive.

The genes are TRBV29-1 and TRBJ1-6; TRBD1 matches at 8 bases. This CDR3 is 14 amino acids long. Germline V gene lookup returns CDR1 SQVTM and CDR2 ANQGSEA. J was trimmed by 4 bases and V by 6 bases; bases with no gene match: 5. CDR3 in DNA: TGCAGCGTCAAACAGGGGGATTATAATTCACCCCTCCACTTT. As protein: CSVKQGDYNSPLHF.

This chain links TRBV12-1 with TRBJ2-5; the table's TRBD1 call for D was not verified on the DNA. TRBV12-1 is assigned pseudogene status. The CDR3 contains 17 residues. CDR3 nucleotide sequence: TGTGCCAGCAGCTTTGAGGAACCGGGACAGGCTCAGGGGACCCAGTACTTC. This codes for CASSFEEPGQAQGTQYF.

The table lists this clone with a count of one. CDR3: CASSYLAGDDHNEQFF. The DNA for the CDR3 is TGTGCCAGCAGCTACCTGGCAGGGGACGACCACAATGAGCAGTTCTTC. The chain joins TRBV11-2 to TRBJ2-1; D possibly corresponds to TRBD1 (6 bases). CDR1 and CDR2 (germline): SGHAT, FQNNGV. Trimming left V 4 bases short and J 5 bases short, with 18 bases between. There are 16 residues in the CDR3.

This clone was observed a few times. The rearrangement uses TRBV2 and TRBJ1-2; D gene ambiguous. The CDR3 length is 14 residues. V gave up 7 bases and J gave up 4 bases, with 16 bases separating them. The germline CDR1 and CDR2 sequences are SNHLY and FYNNEI. The chain's CDR3 is CASMEGHRGYGYTF. In nucleotides, the CDR3 is TGTGCCAGCATGGAAGGGCACCGGGGCTATGGCTACACCTTC.

The chain combines TRBV5-1 with TRBJ1-2; 8 bases are a match to TRBD1. V shed 4 bases, J shed 8 bases, and the junction held 16 bases outside the gene matches. The CDR3 consists of 16 residues. Germline CDR1 reads SGHRS; CDR2 reads YFSETQ. The CDR3 region has the DNA TGCGCCAGCAGCGGGGGGAACCCACGACAGGGGTACGGCTACACCTTC. This sequence encodes CASSGGNPRQGYGYTF.

V gene TRBV19 combines with J gene TRBJ2-7; TRBD1 matches at 9 bases. V lost 5 bases and J lost 4; bases outside the gene matches: 9. From germline, CDR1 is LNHDA and CDR2 SQIVND (reference sequence). This CDR3 contains 15 residues. CDR3 sequence reads: CASSLARTGAYEQYF. The CDR3 DNA follows: TGTGCCAGTAGTTTGGCTCGGACAGGGGCGTACGAGCAGTACTTC.

The J gene is TRBJ1-2, the V gene TRBV5-5; 9 nucleotides match TRBD1. CDR1 SGHKS and CDR2 YYEKEE come from the germline V gene (reference sequence). J was trimmed by 6 bases and V by 5 bases; bases with no gene match: 8. This CDR3 contains 14 residues. The CDR3 coding sequence is TGTGCCAGCAGTACGGGACAGGGAGGCGATGGCTACACCTTC. Residues: CASSTGQGGDGYTF.

The genes are TRBV16 and TRBJ1-2; D remains unclear. Trimming cost V 4 bases and J 1 base, with 13 bases left between them. CDR1 and CDR2 (germline): KGHSY, FQNENV. The CDR3 covers 15 residues. The CDR3 protein is CASSPLRFVNYGYTF. The DNA of the CDR3 is TGTGCCAGCAGCCCCCTCCGTTTTGTTAACTATGGCTACACCTTC. Supplemented by reference TRBV16 and TRBJ1-2, the full variable domain reads GEEVAQTPKHLVRGEGQKAKLYCAPIKGHSYVFWYQQVLKNEFKFLISFQNENVFDETGMPKERFSAKCLPNSPCSLEIQATKLEDSAVYFCASSPLRFVNYGYTFGSGTRLTVV.

The chain links TRBV5-6 to TRBJ1-3; 8 positions match TRBD1. With 4 bases clipped from V and 0 bases from J, the junction kept 6 bases outside the gene matches. The CDR3 runs 16 residues. From germline, CDR1 is SGHDT and CDR2 YYEEEE. The CDR3 DNA follows: TGTGCCAGCAGCGTACTGGACAGGGCCTCTGGAAACACCATATATTTT. Translating gives CASSVLDRASGNTIYF.

The V gene is TRBV19, the J gene TRBJ2-3; D not certain. The V end was cut by 1 base, the J end by 2 bases, with 7 bases between. Germline-derived CDR1 and CDR2 are LNHDA and SQIVND (reference sequence). The CDR3 totals 14 residues. The CDR3 sequence is CASSIGSITDTQYF. Here the CDR3 DNA reads TGTGCCAGTAGTATAGGCAGTATCACAGATACGCAGTATTTT.

The rearrangement links TRBV5-1 to TRBJ2-1, with TRBD1 matching over 7 bases. Germline CDR1 SGHRS, CDR2 YFSETQ. The length of the CDR3 is 12 residues. The V and J ends lost 0 bases and 12 bases, in that order; junction bases with no gene match: 3. The CDR3 DNA sequence: TGCGCCAGCAGCTTGGCCCAGGGGGTGCAGTTCTTC. It is translated as CASSLAQGVQFF.

The chain is built from TRBV5-1 and TRBJ2-1, with 7 bases identical to TRBD2. CDR1 SGHRS and CDR2 YFSETQ come from the germline V gene. Trimming removed 7 bases from V and 2 bases from J; junction bases left unmatched: 9. This CDR3 comprises 15 residues. DNA of the CDR3: TGCGCCAGCGCCCCGGGTGGGGGGGCCTACAATGAGCAGTTCTTC. It translates to CASAPGGGAYNEQFF.

This chain connects TRBV2 to TRBJ1-2; D unclear. CDR1 and CDR2 from the germline V gene are SNHLY and FYNNEI. The CDR3 is 13 amino acids. V was shortened by 0 bases and J by 7 bases, with 9 bases between the two germline ends. The CDR3, as DNA: TGTGCCAGCAGTGAAGCGGGGAGGTCTGGCTACACCTTC. As protein: CASSEAGRSGYTF.

CDR3 protein: CASSPGQGTGANVLTF. The CDR3 nucleotides are TGCGCCAGCAGCCCTGGACAGGGAACCGGGGCCAACGTCCTGACTTTC. This chain uses TRBV5-1 with TRBJ2-6; 8 bases map to TRBD1. Germline V CDR1 and CDR2: SGHRS, YFSETQ. This CDR3 is built from 16 residues. The V and J ends lost 4 bases and 4 bases, in that order; junction bases with no gene match: 7.

The rearrangement links TRBV19 to TRBJ1-3; D is unresolved. The CDR3 is 15 residues long. Germline CDR1 is LNHDA and CDR2 is SQIVND (reference sequence). V lost 1 base and J 0 bases, leaving 7 bases between the germline ends. The CDR3 DNA sequence: TGTGCCAGTAGTATAGGAGCGATCTCTGGAAACACCATATATTTT. Translating gives CASSIGAISGNTIYF.

The V and J genes are TRBV13 and TRBJ2-5; 11 bases match TRBD1. Germline V gene sequence: CDR1 PRHDT, CDR2 FYEKMQ (reference sequence). V gave up 4 bases and J gave up 2 bases; unmatched junction bases: 3. This CDR3 spans 15 amino acids. CDR3 in DNA: TGTGCCAGCAGCTCGGGACAGGGGGAACAAGAGACCCAGTACTTC. Residues: CASSSGQGEQETQYF.

The chain couples TRBV9 to TRBJ1-1; 8 bases are a match to TRBD1. The CDR3 runs to 15 residues. With V trimmed by 2 bases and J by 4 bases, 7 bases remained unmatched. Per the germline V gene, CDR1 is SGDLS and CDR2 is YYNGEE. CDR3 region: CASSVGGTGGTEAFF. The CDR3 DNA reads TGTGCCAGCAGCGTGGGGGGAACAGGGGGCACTGAAGCTTTCTTT.

The chain carries TRBV7-9 and TRBJ1-2; D call uncertain. The CDR3 loop spans 13 amino acids. Germline V CDR1 and CDR2: SEHNR, FQNEAQ (reference sequence). The V end lost 3 bases, the J end lost 8 bases, and 13 bases lay between the germline ends. CDR3 sequence reads: CASSFSGSDGYTF. Here the CDR3 DNA reads TGTGCCAGCAGCTTTTCGGGGTCGGACGGCTACACCTTC.

This chain connects TRBV7-8 to TRBJ2-7, with 9 bases that match TRBD2. Trimming cost V 4 bases and J 2 bases; bases outside gene matches: 6. This CDR3 is 15 amino acids long. CDR1 is SGHVS, CDR2 FQNEAQ, per germline. CDR3 protein: CASSSLAGTTYEQYF. DNA for the CDR3: TGTGCCAGCAGCTCGCTAGCGGGGACAACCTACGAGCAGTACTTC.

The V gene is TRBV6-5, the J gene TRBJ1-3; 9 bases are a match to TRBD1. This CDR3 is 15 amino acids long. The germline gives CDR1 MNHEY, CDR2 SVGAGI. With V trimmed by 8 bases and J by 4 bases, 9 bases remained unmatched. The CDR3 reads CASRGTGKSGNTIYF. Written as DNA, the CDR3 is TGTGCCAGCCGGGGGACAGGGAAATCGGGAAACACCATATATTTT.

The chain uses TRBV10-3 and TRBJ1-2; the match to TRBD1 covers 7 bases. This CDR3 region has 12 residues. Germline CDR1 and CDR2: ENHRY and SYGVKD. V lost 6 bases, J lost 10 bases, and 8 bases stayed unmatched. CDR3 coding DNA: TGTGCCATCAGGGGGACAGCTTTATTCTACACCTTC. Its protein is CAIRGTALFYTF.

The V call is TRBV7-8, the J call TRBJ2-1; D is uncertain. Germline V gene data show CDR1 as SGHVS and CDR2 as FQNEAQ. There are 13 residues in the CDR3. The germline V and J ends were trimmed by 0 bases and 4 bases, with 4 bases remaining between them. The CDR3 DNA reads TGTGCCAGCAGCTTAGCCGAGTACAATGAGCAGTTCTTC. Protein: CASSLAEYNEQFF.

This chain connects TRBV7-9 to TRBJ2-3; 10 bases align to TRBD1. The V gene's germline CDR1 is SEHNR and CDR2 FQNEAQ (reference sequence). V was pared by 5 bases and J by 5 bases, with 7 bases of the junction left unmatched. This CDR3 contains 15 residues. DNA of the CDR3: TGTGCCAGCAGCCCAATCAGGACAGGGGGAGATACGCAGTATTTT. As protein: CASSPIRTGGDTQYF.

This chain joins TRBV19 and TRBJ2-1, with TRBD1 matching 9 bases. Germline V gene lookup returns CDR1 LNHDA and CDR2 SQIVND (reference sequence). This CDR3 spans 14 amino acids. The V segment lost 7 bases and the J segment 4 bases; nucleotides outside the gene matches: 5. Here the CDR3 reads CASKRDRDYNEQFF. The CDR3 DNA reads TGTGCCAGTAAACGGGACAGGGATTACAATGAGCAGTTCTTC.

The genes are TRBV5-1 and TRBJ2-1, with 9 nucleotides matching TRBD2. Per the germline V gene, CDR1 is SGHRS and CDR2 is YFSETQ. The length of the CDR3 is 15 residues. The V gene end was trimmed by 0 bases and the J gene end by 7 bases; junction bases not matched to a gene: 5. DNA for the CDR3: TGCGCCAGCAGCTTGGGACTAGCGGTTAGGAATGAGCAGTTCTTC. This gives the protein CASSLGLAVRNEQFF.

CDR3 in amino acids: CASKFRQSNQPQHF. The CDR3 DNA is TGTGCCAGTAAGTTTCGACAGTCCAATCAGCCCCAGCATTTT. The J gene is TRBJ1-5, the V gene TRBV19, with D tentatively TRBD1 (5 bases). There are 14 residues in the CDR3. Deletions cut 7 bases from V and 3 bases from J, with 13 bases between. CDR1 and CDR2 (germline): LNHDA, SQIVND (reference sequence).

The chain links TRBV11-3 to TRBJ2-3; TRBD2 might be the D (5 bases). With 5 bases removed from V and 7 bases from J, the gap between germline ends came to 16 bases. Per germline, CDR1 SGHNT and CDR2 YENEEA. This CDR3 has 14 amino acids. DNA for the CDR3: TGTGCCAGCAGCCCCGGCGGGTCGCGAAATACGCAGTATTTT. Translation: CASSPGGSRNTQYF.

This clone was observed a few times. The V gene is TRBV6-1, the J gene TRBJ2-3, with D perhaps TRBD2 (6 bases). The V end was cut by 6 bases, the J end by 2 bases, with 9 bases between. CDR3 size: 13 residues. The V gene's germline CDR1 is MNHNS and CDR2 SASEGT. CDR3 sequence: CASRGLNTDTQYF. CDR3 DNA: TGTGCCAGCAGGGGACTGAACACAGATACGCAGTATTTT.

The chain has TRBV18 and TRBJ2-1; 7 bases are a match to TRBD2. The CDR3 spans 14 residues. V shed 3 bases and J 9 bases; nucleotides not matched to a gene: 8. Germline V gene lookup returns CDR1 KGHSH and CDR2 LQKENI. CDR3 nucleotides: TGTGCCAGCTCACCCCAAAGCGGGAATCTTGAGCAGTTCTTC. Its translation: CASSPQSGNLEQFF. Together with reference TRBV18 and TRBJ2-1, the CDR3 gives the full variable domain: NAGVMQNPRHLVRRRGQEARLRCSPMKGHSHVYWYRQLPEEGLKFMVYLQKENIIDESGMPKERFSAEFPKEGPSILRIQQVVRGDSAAYFCASSPQSGNLEQFFGPGTRLTVL.

The rearrangement links TRBV7-2 to TRBJ1-1; 7 positions agree with TRBD1. The V and J ends lost 2 bases and 3 bases, in that order; junction bases with no gene match: 6. Germline values: CDR1 SGHTA, CDR2 FQGNSA. The CDR3 covers 15 residues. The CDR3 here is CASSLTGVRDTEAFF. The CDR3 region has the DNA TGTGCCAGCAGCTTAACAGGGGTGAGGGACACTGAAGCTTTCTTT.

This clone was seen a single time. One end of the junction varies from germline; a read error may be responsible. V gene TRBV7-9 combines with J gene TRBJ2-7; 7 bases fit TRBD1. The CDR3 is made up of 16 amino acids. The V gene's germline CDR1 is SEHNR and CDR2 FQNEAQ (reference sequence). CDR3 in DNA: TGTTCCAGCAGCTTAGCGCCAGGACAGGCTGATTACGAGCAGTACTTC. It yields the protein CSSSLAPGQADYEQYF. The entire variable domain, with the rest obtained from reference TRBV7-9 and TRBJ2-7, is as follows: DTGVSQNPRHKITKRGQNVTFRCDPISEHNRLYWYRQTLGQGPEFLTYFQNEAQLEKSRLLSDRFSAERPKGSFSTLEIQRTEQGDSAMYLCSSSLAPGQADYEQYFGPGTRLTVT.

The chain couples TRBV2 to TRBJ1-5; D call uncertain. Trimming stripped 4 bases from V and 4 bases from J, with 11 bases between. CDR1 and CDR2 from the germline V gene are SNHLY and FYNNEI. The CDR3 is 14 residues long. The CDR3 nucleotides are TGTGCCAGCAGTGTAGAAGGAGCGAATCAGCCCCAGCATTTT. This codes for CASSVEGANQPQHF.